Listed below are T cell receptor beta chains from one sample, sequenced in a study of T cell changes during pregnancy in multiple sclerosis. Repertoires were generated with immunoSEQ multiplex PCR, while TCRdb's copy carries only in-frame clones and drops some. The repertoire holds 40,000 to 45,000 clones, with roughly 92% as singletons. Sequencing was performed on CD4+ T cells from peripheral blood mononuclear cells, taken in the third trimester of pregnancy. The receptors stem from a female donor with multiple sclerosis, enrolled in a pregnancy study. The CDR3 runs from the conserved cysteine through the conserved F or W. D genes are given only for firm matches. Some rows mark clone size as missing; the rest say once, few, many or name a class of expanded clone.

j_gene | v_gene | abundance | d_gene | CDR3aa | CDR3nt
TRBJ1-5 | TRBV7-2 | . | TRBD1 | CASSLDRDQPQHF | TGTGCCAGCAGCCTAGACAGGGATCAGCCCCAGCATTTT
TRBJ2-2 | TRBV18 | . | . | CASSPISLSGELFF | TGTGCCAGCTCACCAATATCTCTCTCCGGGGAGCTGTTTTTT
TRBJ2-1 | TRBV2 | . | . | CASSSQVGSYNEQFF | TGTGCCAGCAGTTCTCAGGTTGGTTCCTACAATGAGCAGTTCTTC
TRBJ2-5 | TRBV6-1 | once | . | CASSAVFEGEETQYF | TGTGCCAGCAGTGCGGTATTTGAAGGAGAAGAGACCCAGTACTTC
TRBJ2-5 | TRBV27 | . | TRBD1 | CASRRAGGETQYF | TGTGCCAGCAGGAGGGCAGGGGGAGAGACCCAGTACTTC
TRBJ2-1 | TRBV9 | . | . | CASSIHNEQFF | TGTGCCAGCAGTATCCACAATGAGCAGTTCTTC
TRBJ1-5 | TRBV15 | . | TRBD1 | CATSSGQGARGNQPQHF | TGTGCCACCAGCTCAGGACAGGGGGCGAGAGGGAATCAGCCCCAGCATTTT
TRBJ1-2 | TRBV28 | . | . | CASSLVNRRTNYGYTF | TGTGCCAGCAGTTTAGTAAATCGGAGAACGAACTATGGCTACACCTTC
TRBJ2-6 | TRBV19 | . | TRBD1 | CASSSGDSSGANVLTF | TGTGCCAGTAGTTCAGGGGACAGCTCTGGGGCCAACGTCCTGACTTTC
TRBJ1-2 | TRBV15 | . | . | CATSRDQAGLGYGYTF | TGTGCCACCAGCAGAGATCAGGCAGGGCTCGGTTATGGCTACACCTTC
TRBJ1-3 | TRBV14 | . | TRBD1 | CASSHGGTVYNTIYF | TGTGCCAGCAGCCATGGAGGGACAGTGTATAACACCATATATTTT
TRBJ2-1 | TRBV7-3 | . | TRBD2 | CASSITSGRAYNEQFF | TGTGCCAGCAGCATAACTAGCGGGAGGGCTTACAATGAGCAGTTCTTC
TRBJ2-3 | TRBV2 | . | TRBD1 | CASSPGTGISTDTQYF | TGTGCCAGCAGTCCCGGGACAGGGATCAGCACAGATACGCAGTATTTT
TRBJ2-3 | TRBV5-4 | once | TRBD1 | CASRPGQGLTDTQYF | TGTGCCAGCAGGCCGGGACAGGGACTCACAGATACGCAGTATTTT
TRBJ1-2 | TRBV6-1 | once | . | CASSAHRVDYGYTF | TGTGCCAGCAGTGCTCACAGGGTTGACTATGGCTACACCTTC
TRBJ2-1 | TRBV2 | . | TRBD2 | CASRGLAGGNEQFF | TGTGCCAGTCGCGGACTAGCGGGGGGCAATGAGCAGTTCTTC
TRBJ2-3 | TRBV7-2 | . | . | CASSLVGGFGSGLVDTQYF | TGTGCCAGCAGCTTAGTAGGGGGGTTTGGTAGCGGGCTTGTGGATACGCAGTATTTT
TRBJ2-2 | TRBV28 | . | . | CSARGTNTGELFF | TGTTCTGCCCGGGGGACGAACACCGGGGAGCTGTTTTTT
TRBJ2-5 | TRBV7-3 | . | TRBD2 | CASSPGLADPLGYQETQYF | TGTGCCAGCAGCCCCGGACTAGCGGATCCTCTGGGGTACCAAGAGACCCAGTACTTC
TRBJ2-6 | TRBV7-3 | . | TRBD1 | CASSLTAGGLPGANVLTF | TGTGCCAGCAGCTTAACGGCAGGGGGTCTCCCTGGGGCCAACGTCCTGACTTTC
TRBJ1-6 | TRBV7-9 | . | . | CASSQALGLTNSPLHF | TGTGCCAGCAGCCAAGCTTTGGGACTGACAAATTCACCCCTCCACTTT
TRBJ2-7 | TRBV27 | . | . | CAIPKQFRGRWSEQYF | TGTGCCATCCCAAAACAGTTTCGGGGGAGATGGAGCGAGCAGTACTTC
TRBJ1-1 | TRBV6-6 | . | . | CASRGRGNTEAFF | TGTGCCAGCAGGGGCAGGGGGAACACTGAAGCTTTCTTT
TRBJ2-5 | TRBV19 | . | . | CASSPSVLQETQYF | TGTGCCAGTAGCCCCTCGGTATTACAAGAGACCCAGTACTTC
TRBJ2-1 | TRBV7-9 | . | TRBD2 | CASSSPAGGINEQFF | TGTGCCAGCAGCTCCCCTGCGGGAGGGATAAATGAGCAGTTCTTC
TRBJ2-7 | TRBV19 | once | TRBD2 | CASSTTTGLAFEQYF | TGTGCCAGTAGTACTACGACGGGACTAGCATTCGAGCAGTACTTC
TRBJ2-5 | TRBV11-3 | . | TRBD2 | CASSLGGTSGRPTQYF | TGTGCCAGCAGCTTAGGGGGGACTAGCGGGAGGCCCACCCAGTACTTC
TRBJ2-2 | TRBV28 | . | . | CASSLRRELFF | TGTGCCAGCAGTCTCCGTAGGGAGCTGTTTTTT
TRBJ1-4 | TRBV19 | . | . | CASRRQNNEKLFF | TGTGCCAGTAGGAGGCAGAATAATGAAAAACTGTTTTTT
TRBJ1-2 | TRBV19 | . | TRBD1 | CASSRDRTAQTSYTF | TGTGCCAGTAGTCGGGACAGAACCGCCCAGACTTCGTACACCTTC
TRBJ2-3 | TRBV5-1 | . | TRBD2 | CASSLSMFGGLAANIADTQYF | TGCGCCAGCAGCTTGAGTATGTTCGGGGGACTAGCGGCCAATATCGCAGATACGCAGTATTTT
TRBJ2-7 | TRBV5-1 | . | TRBD2 | CASSLGAGEISTYEQYF | TGCGCCAGCAGCTTGGGGGCGGGAGAGATTTCTACCTACGAGCAGTACTTC
TRBJ2-1 | TRBV5-8 | . | . | CASSFLQGNEQFF | TGTGCCAGCAGCTTCTTACAGGGCAATGAGCAGTTCTTC
TRBJ1-1 | TRBV2 | . | . | CASRDRMNTEAFF | TGTGCCAGCAGGGACAGAATGAACACTGAAGCTTTCTTT
TRBJ1-5 | TRBV4-3 | . | . | CASSQDRQGSNQPQHF | TGCGCCAGCAGCCAAGATCGCCAGGGTAGCAATCAGCCCCAGCATTTT
TRBJ1-1 | TRBV2 | few | . | CASSEIDTEAFF | TGTGCCAGCAGTGAAATCGACACTGAAGCTTTCTTT
TRBJ2-2 | TRBV6-6 | . | TRBD2 | CASIGFLADTGELFF | TGTGCCAGCATTGGGTTTCTAGCGGACACCGGGGAGCTGTTTTTT